This TCR beta chain is drawn from a study of cytomegalovirus exposure and HLA in healthy donors. Study findings and constraints: The later analysis indicated that the majority of CMV-associated TCR beta chains appeared HLA-restricted. In a later analysis, 15,000 to 20,000 TCR beta sequences were associated with HLA alleles at 0.05 false discovery rate.

Germline V gene data show CDR1 as ENHRY and CDR2 as SYGVKD. The CDR3 totals 13 residues. Trimming shortened V by 4 bases and J by 4 bases, and 10 bases separated the two germline ends. The PCR had 60 Vbeta and 13 Jbeta primers. Data came from immunoSEQ multiplex PCR; TCRdb stores just in-frame clones and leaves some out. The sample carries about 190,000 clones, around 86% recorded once. Regarding this clone: Its cognate antigen is unknown.

The chain is built from TRBV10-3 and TRBJ1-2; TRBD1 might be the D (5 bases). The sample consisted of PBMCs. The receptor was isolated from a woman aged 18 to 35 in good health and CMV-seronegative. DNA for the CDR3: TGTGCCATCAGTGTGGATCAGGGCTATGGCTACACCTTC. It specifies CAISVDQGYGYTF.